A selection of T cell receptor beta chains follows, all from one sample in a study of shared clonotypes between healthy human individuals. The assay was immunoSEQ multiplex PCR, and TCRdb's table has in-frame clones only and misses some. The sample lists approximately 1.5 million clones; approximately 98.5% were seen once. The sample comprised naive CD4+ T cells sorted from blood. The receptors were sampled from a young man in good health. Each CDR3 is given with its conserved first and last residue. D genes are given only for firm matches. Clone size appears in some rows only: once, few, many, or a class for an expanded clone.

TGTGCCAGCTCACCGCGAGGACTAGCGGGGGTAAACACCGGGGAGCTGTTTTTT CASSPRGLAGVNTGELFF NA TRBJ2-2 TRBD2 TRBV18
TGTGCCAGCAGCCACGGTAGACACCGATACAATCAGCCCCAGCATTTT CASSHGRHRYNQPQHF NA TRBJ1-5 NA TRBV7-2
TGTGCCTGGAGTTCCCGAACAGGGTACTACGAGCAGTACTTC CAWSSRTGYYEQYF NA TRBJ2-7 NA TRBV30
TGTGCCAGCAACCCTAACGGAAACACCATATATTTT CASNPNGNTIYF NA TRBJ1-3 NA TRBV28
TGTGCCAGCAGCTTACGCGCGACCTCCGGGACAGGGTCTTCAGATACGCAGTATTTT CASSLRATSGTGSSDTQYF NA TRBJ2-3 TRBD1 TRBV7-8
TGTGCCAGCAGTACCTCCCTGACAGGACTCAATCAGCCCCAGCATTTT CASSTSLTGLNQPQHF NA TRBJ1-5 NA TRBV27
TGTGCCAGCAGGGCCAGTATCGAAGCTTTCTTT CASRASIEAFF NA TRBJ1-1 NA TRBV6-6
TGTGCCAGCAGCGTAGAACAGGGGGCAAGGGAGACCCAGTACTTC CASSVEQGARETQYF NA TRBJ2-5 TRBD1 TRBV9
TGTGCCAGCAGCTTCGGACAGGGTTATTCCTACGAGCAGTACTTC CASSFGQGYSYEQYF NA TRBJ2-7 TRBD1 TRBV5-4
TGTGCCAGCTCACCAGCCAGCCTACAAGAGACCCAGTACTTC CASSPASLQETQYF NA TRBJ2-5 NA TRBV18
TGTGCCAGCTCCGCCACGGGGGCTAGGGACTATGGCTACACCTTC CASSATGARDYGYTF NA TRBJ1-2 NA TRBV5-6
TGTGCCAGCAGCTTAAGGACAGCGGCTGAAAAACTGTTTTTT CASSLRTAAEKLFF NA TRBJ1-4 NA TRBV7-9
TGTGCCAGCAGCCAAAGGGATTATGGCTACACCTTC CASSQRDYGYTF once TRBJ1-2 NA TRBV14
TGTGCCAGCAGCTTTGGACAGGGGGCTAAAGAGACCCAGTACTTC CASSFGQGAKETQYF NA TRBJ2-5 TRBD1 TRBV11-3
TGTGCCAGCAGCCCTTGGGTGAACACTGAAGCTTTCTTT CASSPWVNTEAFF NA TRBJ1-1 NA TRBV5-6
TGTGCCAGCAGCCCGAGAGCAGGGGGCGGCGGCTCCTACAATGAGCAGTTCTTC CASSPRAGGGGSYNEQFF NA TRBJ2-1 TRBD1 TRBV11-3
TGTGCAACCCAACGGCCTCTAACTGAAGCTTTCTTT CATQRPLTEAFF NA TRBJ1-1 NA TRBV5-4
TGCGCCAGCAGCCAGACAGGGCCCAATGAGCAGTTCTTC CASSQTGPNEQFF NA TRBJ2-1 TRBD1 TRBV5-1
TGTGCCAGCAGCTTAGGCGGAAGGGCGAGCACAGATACGCAGTATTTT CASSLGGRASTDTQYF once TRBJ2-3 NA TRBV9
TGTGCCAGCAGCAAAGGACAGGGGTGGGAGCTGTTTTTT CASSKGQGWELFF NA TRBJ2-2 TRBD1 TRBV6-5
TGTGCCAGCTCGCCCGACAGGGCTGCTAGCACAGATACGCAGTATTTT CASSPDRAASTDTQYF NA TRBJ2-3 TRBD1 TRBV18
TGTGCCAGCAGCGTAACTCCCTCTTCCTACGAGCAGTACTTC CASSVTPSSYEQYF NA TRBJ2-7 NA TRBV9
TGTGCCAGCAGCAAAGGAAAAGTCGGGACAGGGGGCTGTCAGCCCCAGCATTTT CASSKGKVGTGGCQPQHF NA TRBJ1-5 NA TRBV21-1
TGTGCCAGCATCCTAGCGGTATCCTACGGGGAGCAGTACTTC CASILAVSYGEQYF NA TRBJ2-7 TRBD2 TRBV6-1
TGCGCCAGCAGCCAAGATAACGAGGATACGCAGTATTTT CASSQDNEDTQYF NA TRBJ2-3 NA TRBV4-1
TGTGCCATCAGTGTCGAGACAGGGAGGACTGAAGCTTTCTTT CAISVETGRTEAFF NA TRBJ1-1 TRBD1 TRBV10-3
TGTGCCAGCAGCTTAGCACTCAGCTACGAGCAGTACTTC CASSLALSYEQYF NA TRBJ2-7 NA TRBV7-2
TGCGCCAGCAAAACAACTTGGGGGGCTGGTGAGCAGTTCTTC CASKTTWGAGEQFF NA TRBJ2-1 NA TRBV5-1
TGTGCCAGCAGCTTTAACTCCGGGACAGGGGATCGCGAGCAGTACTTC CASSFNSGTGDREQYF NA TRBJ2-7 TRBD1 TRBV28
TGCGCCAGCAGCCCCGGCAGGCGGGGTTTCGGGCAATACGAGCAGTACTTC CASSPGRRGFGQYEQYF NA TRBJ2-7 NA TRBV5-1
TGCAGCGTTGATGTGACTAGCGGGACCGGGGAGCTGTTTTTT CSVDVTSGTGELFF NA TRBJ2-2 TRBD2 TRBV29-1
TGTGCCAGCAGCCCCCTGACAGGGGGCGCAGAAGCTTTCTTT CASSPLTGGAEAFF NA TRBJ1-1 TRBD1 TRBV7-9
TGTGCCAGCTCACCTAGGGCCTTTGAAGCTTTCTTT CASSPRAFEAFF NA TRBJ1-1 NA TRBV18
TGCAGTGCTAGATCATCGGGGGAGCTGTTTTTT CSARSSGELFF NA TRBJ2-2 NA TRBV20-1
TGTGCCAGCAGTTATTTAGCGGGAGTCGGTGAGCAGTACTTC CASSYLAGVGEQYF NA TRBJ2-7 TRBD2 TRBV6-5
TGTGCCAGCAGCCCTCGGAGGGTCACAGATACGCAGTATTTT CASSPRRVTDTQYF NA TRBJ2-3 NA TRBV7-8
TGTGCCAGCTCACCACCACAGGGCGCGAACACCGGGGAGCTGTTTTTT CASSPPQGANTGELFF NA TRBJ2-2 NA TRBV18
TGTGCCAGCAGTTTTTGGTCAGGGGAGGCCGAGCAGTACTTC CASSFWSGEAEQYF NA TRBJ2-7 NA TRBV28
TGCGCCAGCAGCTTGGGGACGGTCAATCAGCCCCAGCATTTT CASSLGTVNQPQHF NA TRBJ1-5 NA TRBV5-1
TGTGCCAGCAGCTTGATCCCCGGACCAAGCTCCTACGAGCAGTACTTC CASSLIPGPSSYEQYF NA TRBJ2-7 NA TRBV5-5
TGTGCCAGCAGCACCGGAGGAGAACGGGCTATGCAAGAGACCCAGTACTTC CASSTGGERAMQETQYF NA TRBJ2-5 NA TRBV21-1
TGTGCCAGCAGCTTAGCCCGGGCCTCGAATCAGCCCCAGCATTTT CASSLARASNQPQHF NA TRBJ1-5 NA TRBV7-2
TGTGCCAGCAGTTTCCTAGGCTATGGCTACACCTTC CASSFLGYGYTF NA TRBJ1-2 NA TRBV28
TGTGCCAGCAGCCCTGGGGACAGGCTTAATGAAAAACTGTTTTTT CASSPGDRLNEKLFF NA TRBJ1-4 TRBD1 TRBV28
TGTGCCACCAGCAGGGGGGGGGATAATCAGCCCCAGCATTTT CATSRGGDNQPQHF NA TRBJ1-5 NA TRBV15
TGTGCCAGTAGTATAGATCGGCAAGGGGGCGAGAGGGAGCAGTACTTC CASSIDRQGGEREQYF NA TRBJ2-7 TRBD1 TRBV19
TGTGCCAGCAGACTAACGGGACTAGCGGGAGTAAATGGGGCAGAGCAGTACTTC CASRLTGLAGVNGAEQYF NA TRBJ2-7 TRBD2 TRBV2
TGTGCCAGCAGAAACGACTGGGCGGGCCCTGATACGCAGTATTTT CASRNDWAGPDTQYF NA TRBJ2-3 NA TRBV28